The clone carrying this T cell receptor beta chain has more than one count but fewer than ten. Its target is not known. These data come from a study of post-analysis software for immune sequencing data. Included in the TCR beta cDNA libraries were unique molecular identifiers. TCRdb re-called the PCR reads through MiXCR, storing one row per CDR3 protein. The sample lists 150,000 to 200,000 distinct CDR3 sequences; roughly 30% were seen once. This CDR3 comprises 13 residues. Trimming pared 5 bases from V and 0 bases from J, leaving 7 bases between. Notes on the study in general: TRBV5-6, TRBV5-1 and TRBV20-1 were among a few TRBV segments more frequent in patients than controls.

The clonotype comes from a girl aged 10-17 years with multiple sclerosis. This chain connects TRBV12-3 or TRBV12-4 to TRBJ2-5; D unclear. The sequenced sample was blood. CDR3 sequence: CASSPQNQETQYF. CDR3 nucleotide sequence: TGTGCCAGCAGTCCCCAGAACCAAGAGACCCAGTACTTC.